This T cell receptor (beta chain) derives from a study of cytomegalovirus exposure and HLA in healthy donors. Trimming removed 10 bases from V and 5 bases from J; junction bases left unmatched: 10. The CDR3 is made up of 14 amino acids. Germline loops: CDR1 MNHNS, CDR2 SASEGT. Primers included in the PCR were 60 Vbeta and 13 Jbeta primers. Profiled with immunoSEQ multiplex PCR; TCRdb holds only in-frame clones, not every one. This sample has approximately 160,000 clones, with roughly four fifths found just once. Material for sequencing was PBMCs. This sequence joins TRBV6-1 and TRBJ2-7; TRBD2 aligns across 11 bases. This clonotype originated in a woman aged 18-29 years in good health and CMV-seronegative. CDR3 sequence: CAISLAGVNNEQYF. In nucleotides, the CDR3 is TGTGCCATCTCACTAGCGGGAGTTAACAACGAGCAGTACTTC.